This T cell receptor (beta chain) was obtained from a study of regulatory T cells in long-lasting Graves disease (dated by TCRdb to about 2021). Regarding the research as a whole: Persistent Graves' disease was defined as persistently positive TSH receptor autoantibodies together with antithyroid drug treatment for over 5 years. Peripheral blood TCR sequencing and RNA sequencing compared persistent Graves' disease patients with newly diagnosed Graves' disease patients. The study took place in China and was registered as a clinical trial. A total of around 35 samples underwent TCR sequencing, from 13 patients with persistent Graves' disease and roughly 20 patients with newly diagnosed Graves' disease. Persistent Graves' disease patients in the clinical cohort had taken antithyroid drugs for about 10.3 years on average.

The CDR3, from cysteine to phenylalanine, totals 13 residues. The DNA shown is the 39-base CDR3, in frame from base 1. What the authors observed across the whole study: The study examined only peripheral blood because the primary lesion, thyroid tissue, could not be accessed. A larger number of public clonotypes was shared among persistent patients (around 2,500) than among newly diagnosed patients (approximately 1,000). Sequencing and analysis were limited to the TCR beta chain. The small sample size was acknowledged by the authors as a limitation that may reduce accuracy. Compared with newly diagnosed patients, persistent Graves' disease patients had lower TCR Shannon entropy and fewer highly expanded clones, which suggests clonal expansion. Persistent disease showed preferential use of TRBV28, TRBJ1-2 and TRBJ2-5, whereas newly diagnosed disease favored TRBV20-1 and TRBJ2-1.

The sample's time point label, in plain terms: persistent/refractory GD, antithyroid drugs over 5 years with positive TRAb. For both TCR sequencing and RNA sequencing, RNA was extracted from PBMCs using TRIzol. The diagnosis of Graves' disease followed American Thyroid Association guidelines. Patients for the study were recruited at an endocrinology department in Xi'an, China. Each patient gave approximately 9 milliliters of peripheral blood, collected in an EDTA anticoagulant tube. Ficoll Paque Plus density gradient separation was used to isolate PBMCs, and no additional T cell sorting was done. An Agilent 2100 Bioanalyzer and agarose gel were used to check RNA quality, while a NanoDrop 2000 measured RNA concentration. The library was obtained by multiplex PCR. The listed sequencing device is Illumina HiSeq 4000. TCR beta libraries were built with iRepertoire HTBI primers and Arm-PCR amplification of CDR3 regions. PCR products were gel purified before sequencing. The paper's data handling went like this. Across samples, about 64 TRBV and 15 or so TRBJ segments were identified and used for gene usage analysis of CDR3 amino acid clonotypes. COPE and FqMerger were used to merge the filtered high-quality paired reads into contigs. BLAST was used to align contigs to IMGT TRBV, TRBD and TRBJ reference genes, and CDR3 was defined according to IMGT. Clonotypes above 0.1% frequency were classified as highly expanded clones. Repertoire diversity was measured by Shannon entropy, and V-J evenness by the Gini coefficient. Clonotypes shared by more than one individual were considered public. Starting from the raw public reads, TCRdb applied fastp trimming at Q25, assembled clones with MiXCR and retained in-frame beta chains. Every entry covers one CDR3 protein and lists the most common genes and DNA from its rows. None of the V and J calls come from the authors' own analysis; TCRdb made them. Present in this sample are roughly 400,000 distinct CDR3 sequences, 21% of which were seen just once. The ten largest clones take up around 15% of the sample.

A remark on this clonotype: No cognate antigen has been identified for it. Since a much larger clone is just one base distant, this may be a read error.

Sequenced material: peripheral blood mononuclear cells (PBMCs), taken when the disease was refractory, from a patient treated with antithyroid drugs. The sequence joins TRBV12-3 or TRBV12-4 to TRBJ2-7, with 7 central nucleotides matching TRBD2. This TCR was sampled from a female donor with Graves disease. The sequence in DNA is TGTGCCAGCAGTCCAGGGAGGGGTGACGAGCAGTGCTTC. The encoded protein is CASSPGRGDEQCF.